These T cell receptor beta chains were read from a single sample in a study of blood T cell repertoires in COVID-19. Here immunoSEQ multiplex PCR was the method, and the copy in TCRdb shows in-frame clones only, minus some. The table lists about 150,000 clones, over 65% of them singletons. The sample comprised peripheral blood. These receptors originate from an elderly man with acute or convalescent COVID-19. The CDR3 runs from the conserved cysteine through the conserved F or W. Each record gives: J gene, V gene, CDR3 protein.

J: TRBJ2-7; V: TRBV4-2; CDR3: CASSQDRSYEQYF
J: TRBJ1-1; V: TRBV27; CDR3: CASSLRGVTEAFF
J: TRBJ2-1; V: TRBV7-6; CDR3: CASSSGGVYEQFF
J: TRBJ2-1; V: TRBV6-4; CDR3: CASSGGQGSYNEQFF
J: TRBJ1-1; V: TRBV6-5; CDR3: CASIIDRVRTEAFF
J: TRBJ2-1; V: TRBV11-2; CDR3: CASSSRLAGGRGAYNEQFF
J: TRBJ2-7; V: TRBV7-2; CDR3: CASSLSLIAGDNYEQYF
J: TRBJ2-1; V: TRBV24-1; CDR3: CATSDPRDSYNEQFF
J: TRBJ1-2; V: TRBV5-1; CDR3: CASGGTGGANGYTF
J: TRBJ2-3; V: TRBV5-1; CDR3: CASSLGETTDTQYF
J: TRBJ2-7; V: TRBV6-5; CDR3: CASSYSPEGPGQYF
J: TRBJ1-1; V: TRBV11-3; CDR3: CASSPQGTGNTEAFF
J: TRBJ1-1; V: TRBV6-5; CDR3: CASSYTVNTEAFF
J: TRBJ1-1; V: TRBV12-3/TRBV12-4; CDR3: CATSFTTNTEAFF
J: TRBJ2-1; V: TRBV7-3; CDR3: CASSSPAANEQFF
J: TRBJ1-1; V: TRBV29-1; CDR3: CSVGAIMNTEAFF
J: TRBJ1-1; V: TRBV7-2; CDR3: CASSLSGNRRHLNTEAFF
J: TRBJ1-1; V: TRBV6-2/TRBV6-3; CDR3: CASSDRGIEAFF
J: TRBJ1-6; V: TRBV27; CDR3: CASSLEGPNSPLHF
J: TRBJ2-7; V: TRBV12-5; CDR3: CASGSLEAGRREQYF
J: TRBJ1-2; V: TRBV2; CDR3: CASSVPRPDYGYTF
J: TRBJ1-1; V: TRBV7-2; CDR3: CASSPEPTGEAFF
J: TRBJ1-5; V: TRBV6-2/TRBV6-3; CDR3: CASSYRATGVRNQPQHF
J: TRBJ1-6; V: TRBV2; CDR3: CASSGTGSSYNSPLHF
J: TRBJ1-3; V: TRBV19; CDR3: CASSIRTGGQRNTIYF
J: TRBJ2-3; V: TRBV11-3; CDR3: CASSLGRGGDTQYF
J: TRBJ1-5; V: TRBV3-1/TRBV3-2; CDR3: CASSLAYSNTSGNQPQHF
J: TRBJ1-2; V: TRBV6-6; CDR3: CASSYGQPPTNYGYTF